This T cell receptor (delta chain) was identified in a study of Vδ1+ human thymocytes. Regarding the study as a whole: Around 20% of thymic delta-chain sequences were Vdelta2, with few Vdelta3, unlike blood Vdelta1+ controls. Thymic TRG and TRD repertoires appeared highly polyclonal.

Thymocytes were sorted as CD3+ TCRVdelta1+ TCRVdelta2- after alphabeta T cell depletion. Purity of the sorted Vdelta1+ thymocytes ranged from roughly 96% to 99.6%. The template was reverse-transcribed extracted RNA. CDR3 amplicons came from multiplex PCR with pooled V-gene forward and constant-region reverse primers. TCRdb reprocessed the multiplex PCR reads using CATT. The table lists 45,000 to 60,000 delta-chain clones, approximately 15% of them singletons. CDR3 length: 15 residues. Deletions cut 1 base from V and 3 bases from J, with 12 bases between. Per the germline V gene, CDR1 is TSWWSYY and CDR2 is QGS. A remark on this clone: The antigen remains unidentified.

This sequence joins TRDV1 and TRDJ1; the D gene is possibly TRDD3 (6 bases). The TCR comes from a boy in the first two years of life who had congenital heart surgery. Sequenced material: Vdelta1+ gamma-delta thymocytes from the thymus. Subset specified: FACS-sorted CD3+ TCRalphabeta- TCRVdelta1+ TCRVdelta2- thymocytes. For the CDR3, the DNA is TGTGCTCTTGGGGAACACCTAGGATACCCCGATAAACTCATCTTT. This gives the protein CALGEHLGYPDKLIF.